Shown below are 13 T cell receptor beta chains from a single sample sequenced in a study of T cells in Graves' hyperthyroidism and ophthalmopathy. TCR beta CDR3 sequences were amplified from RNA transcripts. When the TCR CDR3 underwent first-round RT-PCR, the HTBI primer set was used. MiXCR, applied by TCRdb to the multiplex PCR reads, yields one record per CDR3 protein. The data contain 460,000 or so distinct CDR3 sequences, about 15% of them singletons. Sequenced sample: blood. These receptors were obtained from a woman aged 18-29 years with Graves' hyperthyroidism.

This clonotype was seen only a few times. A much larger clonotype is one base distant, so this may be a read error. J is TRBJ2-7 and V is TRBV5-8; 10 bases fit TRBD2. Germline CDR1 and CDR2: SGHTS and YDEGEE. CDR3 length equals 15 residues. The CDR3 DNA reads TGTGCCAGCAGCTTGGACGCTAGCGGGAGCACCGAGCGGTACTTC. This gives the protein CASSLDASGSTERYF.

At least ten counts were recorded for this clonotype. The genes are TRBV9 and TRBJ2-1; 10 bases agree with TRBD2. The CDR3 has 17 amino acids. CDR1 is SGDLS, CDR2 YYNGEE, per germline. V lost 4 bases to trimming and J lost 7 bases; unmatched junction nucleotides: 14. The CDR3 is CASSLPRASGSGNEQFF. In DNA, the CDR3 is TGTGCCAGCAGCCTACCAAGGGCTAGCGGGAGCGGAAATGAGCAGTTCTTC.

This chain links TRBV30 with TRBJ2-7; 9 positions match TRBD2. This CDR3 contains 15 residues. Germline V CDR1 and CDR2: GTSNPN, SVGIG (reference sequence). The V segment lost 1 base and the J segment 3 bases; nucleotides outside the gene matches: 7. The CDR3 nucleotides are TGTGCCTGGAGTGGGTTAGCGGGAGCTTTCTACGAGCAGTACTTC. It is translated as CAWSGLAGAFYEQYF. The full variable domain, with the rest looked up from reference TRBV30 and TRBJ2-7, is SQTIHQWPATLVQPVGSPLSLECTVEGTSNPNLYWYRQAAGRGLQLLFYSVGIGQISSEVPQNLSASRPQDRQFILSSKKLLLSDSGFYLCAWSGLAGAFYEQYFGPGTRLTVT.

This clonotype was detected many times. The chain joins TRBV6-5 to TRBJ2-2; tentative D call: TRBD1 (5 bases). This CDR3 is built from 15 residues. The V and J ends lost 0 bases and 5 bases respectively, with 10 bases between them. Germline V gene lookup returns CDR1 MNHEY and CDR2 SVGAGI. CDR3 amino acids: CASSYSPGYTGELFF. The CDR3 nucleotides are TGTGCCAGCAGTTACTCACCAGGGTATACCGGGGAGCTGTTTTTT.

This clonotype turned up a few times. The chain has TRBV6-1 and TRBJ1-5; D is undetermined. The CDR3 covers 14 residues. Germline CDR1 is MNHNS and CDR2 is SASEGT. The ends were cut back, 3 bases at V and 4 bases at J, with 10 bases in the middle. This CDR3 reads CASSDGVRNQPQHF. DNA of the CDR3: TGTGCCAGCAGTGATGGGGTCCGTAATCAGCCCCAGCATTTT.

This clonotype was picked up many times. The J gene is TRBJ1-4, the V gene TRBV6-1; D gene uncertain. CDR1 MNHNS and CDR2 SASEGT come from the germline V gene. Trimming pared 6 bases from V and 5 bases from J, leaving 13 bases between. The CDR3 runs 14 residues. The CDR3 sequence is CASSLTSVNEKLFF. DNA for the CDR3: TGTGCCAGCAGCTTGACATCGGTCAATGAAAAACTGTTTTTT.

This clonotype was found many times. In DNA form, the CDR3 reads TGTGCCAGTAGTGCCCCCGGGACAGGGTCGGGTGAAGCTTTCTTT. It codes for CASSAPGTGSGEAFF. V and J are TRBV19 and TRBJ1-1, with 9 positions matching TRBD1. Germline trimming cut 5 bases from V and 7 bases from J; bases unmatched to any gene: 11. The CDR3 totals 15 residues. CDR1 is LNHDA and CDR2 is SQIVND in the germline V gene (reference sequence). Complete variable domain (other parts from reference TRBV19 and TRBJ1-1): DGGITQSPKYLFRKEGQNVTLSCEQNLNHDAMYWYRQDPGQGLRLIYYSQIVNDFQKGDIAEGYSVSREKKESFPLTVTSAQKNPTAFYLCASSAPGTGSGEAFFGQGTRLTVV.

The genes are TRBV6-1 and TRBJ2-5; a possible D gene is TRBD2 (5 bases). CDR1 is MNHNS and CDR2 is SASEGT in the germline V gene. The CDR3 covers 12 residues. Trimming left V 6 bases short and J 4 bases short, with 9 bases between. The CDR3 nucleotides read TGTGCCAGCAGACCCGCGGGAGAGACCCAGTACTTC. Amino acids: CASRPAGETQYF.

This sequence joins TRBV19 and TRBJ2-5, with 12 bases fitting TRBD2. The V segment lost 4 bases and the J segment 2 bases; nucleotides outside the gene matches: 5. Germline loops: CDR1 LNHDA, CDR2 SQIVND (reference sequence). The CDR3 is made up of 16 amino acids. The CDR3 nucleotides read TGTGCCAGTAGTACTCGACTAGCGGGAGAGCAAGAGACCCAGTACTTC. Protein: CASSTRLAGEQETQYF.

The CDR3 sequence is CAIRTKQGYTEAFF. The CDR3 DNA sequence: TGTGCCATCAGAACCAAACAGGGCTACACTGAAGCTTTCTTT. This sequence joins TRBV10-3 and TRBJ1-1; TRBD1 is a possible D gene (6 bases). Germline CDR1 reads ENHRY; CDR2 reads SYGVKD. CDR3 length: 14 amino acids. Between the trimmed V and J ends, which lost 6 bases and 3 bases, there was a span of 14 bases.

In regard to this clonotype: This may come from a read error, since a much larger clone is one base off. V and J are TRBV6-1 and TRBJ2-5; 8 bases match TRBD1. Trimming at V came to 7 bases and at J to 2 bases, leaving 6 bases not matched to a gene. The CDR3 runs to 14 residues. Germline loops: CDR1 MNHNS, CDR2 SASEGT. The CDR3 loop reads CASTEGDRQETQYF. CDR3 coding DNA: TGTGCCAGCACCGAGGGGGACAGGCAAGAGACCCAGTACTTC.

Points on this clonotype: Just one base apart from a much larger clone, this may be a read error. The chain couples TRBV19 to TRBJ2-3, with D tentatively TRBD2 (6 bases). The V end was cut by 4 bases, the J end by 7 bases, with 15 bases between. This CDR3 has 14 residues. The germline V gene has CDR1 LNHDA and CDR2 SQIVND (reference sequence). The CDR3 here is CASSKDHSGNTQYF. The CDR3 nucleotides read TGTGCCAGTAGTAAAGACCATAGCGGAAATACGCAGTATTTT.

The DNA for the CDR3 is TGTGCCAGCAGGGGGGAGGGGAAATCCTATGGCTACACCTTC. Translation gives CASRGEGKSYGYTF. V is TRBV6-1 and J is TRBJ1-2; D possibly corresponds to TRBD1 (5 bases). The CDR3 is 14 residues long. Trimming cost V 6 bases and J 4 bases, with 15 bases left between them. The V gene's germline CDR1 is MNHNS and CDR2 SASEGT.